The 6 T cell receptor beta chains given below trace back to one sample, sequenced in a study of T cell responses to AZD1222 COVID-19 vaccine. Only in-frame clones appear in the TCRdb table, and some are missing; sequencing was by immunoSEQ multiplex PCR. The sample carries some 100,000 clones, around 90% recorded once. The specimen comprised peripheral blood, sampled 28 days after the second AZD1222 dose. The receptors were gathered from an adult who received the AZD1222 COVID-19 vaccine.

This chain joins TRBV27 and TRBJ2-7; 8 bases fit TRBD1. Germline V gene sequence: CDR1 MNHEY, CDR2 SMNVEV (reference sequence). The junction had 6 bases not matched to a gene; V was cut back by 5 bases and J by 3 bases. This CDR3 region has 14 residues. The CDR3 loop is CASSPITGGYEQYF. The CDR3 DNA reads TGTGCCAGCAGTCCCATTACAGGGGGCTACGAGCAGTACTTC.

The chain couples TRBV7-3 to TRBJ2-2, with D perhaps being TRBD1 or TRBD2 (5 bases each). The CDR3 has 13 amino acids. V was shortened by 4 bases and J by 6 bases, with 9 bases between the two germline ends. Germline loops: CDR1 SGHTA, CDR2 FQGTGA. CDR3 residues: CASSSRGSGELFF. The CDR3 DNA reads TGTGCCAGCAGCTCCCGGGGCTCCGGGGAGCTGTTTTTT.

V and J are TRBV13 and TRBJ1-3; D unclear. Germline V gene sequence: CDR1 PRHDT, CDR2 FYEKMQ (reference sequence). The CDR3 contains 12 residues. With 5 bases removed from V and 5 bases from J, the gap between germline ends came to 7 bases. The CDR3 DNA sequence: TGTGCCAGCAGCCGATTTAGAAACACCATATATTTT. The encoded protein is CASSRFRNTIYF.

V usage is TRBV27 and J usage is TRBJ1-2, with D possibly being TRBD1 (5 bases). CDR3 length equals 13 residues. Deletions cut 6 bases from V and 2 bases from J, with 10 bases between. Germline CDR1 reads MNHEY; CDR2 reads SMNVEV (reference sequence). CDR3 protein: CASRWGTNYGYTF. The CDR3 DNA reads as TGTGCCAGCAGGTGGGGGACCAACTATGGCTACACCTTC.

The chain combines TRBV7-2 with TRBJ1-2; 9 bases are shared with TRBD1. The CDR3 has 16 amino acids. Germline trimming cut 5 bases from V and 5 bases from J; bases unmatched to any gene: 12. Germline-derived CDR1 and CDR2 are SGHTA and FQGNSA. In DNA form, the CDR3 reads TGTGCCAGCAGCCCCCGGACAGGGGAGGTAGCATATGGCTACACCTTC. Protein sequence: CASSPRTGEVAYGYTF.

This clone occurred once. J is TRBJ1-1 and V is TRBV5-1; D uncertain. The germline V gene encodes CDR1 SGHRS and CDR2 YFSETQ. The CDR3 runs to 18 residues. Deletions cut 4 bases from V and 1 base from J, with 23 bases between. The CDR3 here is CASSPLGHGVGGNTEAFF. The CDR3 nucleotides are TGCGCCAGCAGCCCCCTCGGGCACGGGGTAGGTGGGAACACTGAAGCTTTCTTT.